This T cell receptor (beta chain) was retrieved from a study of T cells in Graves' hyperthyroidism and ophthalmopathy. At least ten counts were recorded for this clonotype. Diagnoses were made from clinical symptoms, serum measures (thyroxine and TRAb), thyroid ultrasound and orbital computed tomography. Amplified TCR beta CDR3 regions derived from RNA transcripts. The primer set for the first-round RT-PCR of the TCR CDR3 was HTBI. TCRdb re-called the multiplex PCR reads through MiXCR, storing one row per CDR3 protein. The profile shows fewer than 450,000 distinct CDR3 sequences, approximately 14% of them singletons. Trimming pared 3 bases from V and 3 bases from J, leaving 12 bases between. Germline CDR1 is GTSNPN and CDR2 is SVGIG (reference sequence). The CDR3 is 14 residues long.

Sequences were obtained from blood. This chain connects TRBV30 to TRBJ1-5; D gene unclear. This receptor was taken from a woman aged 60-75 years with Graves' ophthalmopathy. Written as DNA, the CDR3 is TGTGCCTGGAGCTATCGTAGGAACAATCAGCCCCAGCATTTT. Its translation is CAWSYRRNNQPQHF.